This T cell receptor beta chain originates from a study of chemoradiotherapy in HPV16-positive cancers. Samples were taken several times over chemoradiotherapy. Here immunoSEQ multiplex PCR was the method, and the copy in TCRdb shows in-frame clones only, minus some. The sample consists of 45,000 to 60,000 clones, more than 90% of them appearing once. Trimming pared 3 bases from V and 7 bases from J, leaving 10 bases between. Looked up from germline, CDR1 is GTSNPN and CDR2 is SVGIG (reference sequence). The length of the CDR3 is 13 residues. With respect to this clone: Its target is unknown.

Study-level points and caveats: The functional HPV-specific definition rests on just a couple of HPV16-positive patients. Non-HPV-specific T cells did not expand in tumors during treatment, whereas candidate HPV-specific clones and E7-related motifs did.

V usage is TRBV30 and J usage is TRBJ1-6; D not certain. The sequencing used blood, collected from a patient who underwent chemoradiotherapy. This TCR came from a human donor with HPV-associated anogenital cancer. The CDR3: CAWSPVQNSPLHF. Here the CDR3 DNA reads TGTGCCTGGAGCCCAGTACAGAATTCACCCCTCCACTTT.